The sequence of this T cell receptor (beta chain) was determined in a study of blood T cells in healthy people across ages. CDR3 length equals 12 residues. Trimming cost V 3 bases and J 6 bases, with 8 bases left between them. Germline CDR1 SGHAT, CDR2 FQDESV (reference sequence). It was with a sample-barcoded 5' primer and a J-beta primer mix that a second PCR of about 6 to 12 cycles was run. TCRdb processed the 5' RACE reads anew with MiXCR; each CDR3 protein has one entry. The table records around 900,000 distinct CDR3 sequences, roughly 50% of them present only once. This chain links TRBV11-1 with TRBJ1-2; D is undetermined. The receptor was derived from a woman aged 55-70 years in good health. Sequencing was done on a sample of blood. CDR3: CASSLGKDGYTF. DNA for the CDR3: TGTGCCAGCAGCTTGGGGAAGGATGGCTACACCTTC.